A single sample is the source of the 16 T cell receptor beta chains below, sequenced in a study of control samples from healthy donors and cancer patients. Using immunoSEQ multiplex PCR, the repertoire was profiled, and TCRdb retains in-frame clones only, with some absent. This repertoire shows 190,000 or so clones, 90% to 95% found once; its top ten account for roughly 1.6%. What was sequenced was blood. All receptors come from a man in his late teens or twenties in good health.

This sequence joins TRBV19 and TRBJ1-4; 8 bases map to TRBD1. J lost 7 bases, V lost 5 bases, and 9 bases had no gene match. There are 15 residues in the CDR3. Germline V lookup: CDR1 LNHDA, CDR2 SQIVND (reference sequence). For the CDR3, the DNA is TGTGCCAGTAGTCCCTCCTGGGGACAGGTTGAAAAACTGTTTTTT. Translated, it gives CASSPSWGQVEKLFF.

The chain carries TRBV19 and TRBJ2-6; no definite D call. The V end lost 4 bases, the J end lost 0 bases, and 10 bases lay between the germline ends. Per the germline V gene, CDR1 is LNHDA and CDR2 is SQIVND (reference sequence). The CDR3 totals 16 residues. The CDR3 here is CASSSNRNSGANVLTF. CDR3 DNA sequence: TGTGCCAGTAGTAGCAACAGAAACTCTGGGGCCAACGTCCTGACTTTC.

The chain employs TRBV2 and TRBJ1-4, with D hard to call. The CDR3 runs 13 residues. Trimming shortened V by 7 bases and J by 3 bases, and 9 bases separated the two germline ends. CDR1 and CDR2 (germline): SNHLY, FYNNEI. Here the CDR3 DNA reads TGTGCCAGCATCAAACAGCCTAATGAAAAACTGTTTTTT. As protein: CASIKQPNEKLFF.

The CDR3 bases are TGTGCCAGCAGCGAGGGACTAGCGGTGACATACGAGCAGTACTTC. Amino acid sequence: CASSEGLAVTYEQYF. This rearrangement joins TRBV9 to TRBJ2-7; 11 bases match TRBD2. Germline V gene lookup returns CDR1 SGDLS and CDR2 YYNGEE. CDR3 length: 15 residues. Trimming at V came to 3 bases and at J to 4 bases, leaving 6 bases not matched to a gene.

The genes are TRBV11-3 and TRBJ2-1, with 7 nucleotides matching TRBD1. Germline CDR1 reads SGHNT; CDR2 reads YENEEA. This CDR3 comprises 15 residues. Trimming cost V 5 bases and J 0 bases; bases outside gene matches: 4. The CDR3, as DNA: TGTGCCAGCAGCGATGGGACAGACTCCTACAATGAGCAGTTCTTC. It is translated as CASSDGTDSYNEQFF. Complete variable domain (other parts from reference TRBV11-3 and TRBJ2-1): EAGVVQSPRYKIIEKKQPVAFWCNPISGHNTLYWYLQNLGQGPELLIRYENEEAVDDSQLPKDRFSAERLKGVDSTLKIQPAELGDSAVYLCASSDGTDSYNEQFFGPGTRLTVL.

The rearrangement links TRBV30 to TRBJ1-1; D is uncertain. The CDR3 has 13 amino acids. V shed 6 bases and J shed 0 bases, with 11 bases lying between them. CDR1 is GTSNPN and CDR2 is SVGIG in the germline V gene (reference sequence). The CDR3 region is CACQGAVNTEAFF. DNA of the CDR3: TGTGCCTGCCAAGGCGCGGTGAACACTGAAGCTTTCTTT. The complete variable domain, with remaining parts taken from reference TRBV30 and TRBJ1-1, reads SQTIHQWPATLVQPVGSPLSLECTVEGTSNPNLYWYRQAAGRGLQLLFYSVGIGQISSEVPQNLSASRPQDRQFILSSKKLLLSDSGFYLCACQGAVNTEAFFGQGTRLTVV.

This chain links TRBV4-2 with TRBJ1-6; weak D call: TRBD1 (5 bases). This CDR3 comprises 18 residues. In germline, CDR1 is LGHNA, CDR2 YNFKEQ. Trimming took 0 bases from V and 5 from J, leaving 17 bases between them. CDR3 region: CASSQERAGRSHNSPLHF. CDR3 nucleotide sequence: TGTGCCAGCAGCCAAGAGAGGGCAGGGAGGTCGCATAATTCACCCCTCCACTTT.

The chain combines TRBV9 with TRBJ1-3; D ambiguous. Trimming took off 1 base at V and 0 bases at J, with 11 bases between the two ends. This CDR3 region has 16 residues. Germline V gene sequence: CDR1 SGDLS, CDR2 YYNGEE. CDR3: CASSVSAMSSGNTIYF. The CDR3 DNA sequence: TGTGCCAGCAGCGTATCTGCGATGAGCTCTGGAAACACCATATATTTT. Looking up the rest from reference TRBV9 and TRBJ1-3 gives the full variable domain: DSGVTQTPKHLITATGQRVTLRCSPRSGDLSVYWYQQSLDQGLQFLIQYYNGEERAKGNILERFSAQQFPDLHSELNLSSLELGDSALYFCASSVSAMSSGNTIYFGEGSWLTVV.

This clone was seen only once. The J gene is TRBJ1-1, the V gene TRBV6-5, with 9 positions matching TRBD1. This CDR3 spans 14 amino acids. In germline, CDR1 is MNHEY, CDR2 SVGAGI. The V gene end was trimmed by 10 bases and the J gene end by 6 bases; junction bases not matched to a gene: 12. The CDR3 sequence: CATQGWTGVPEAFF. The CDR3 DNA follows: TGTGCCACCCAAGGGTGGACAGGGGTACCTGAAGCTTTCTTT.

The chain has TRBV9 and TRBJ2-6, with 7 bases that match TRBD1. CDR3 length equals 17 residues. CDR1 and CDR2 from the germline V gene are SGDLS and YYNGEE. V lost 4 bases, J lost 7 bases, and 14 bases stayed unmatched. The CDR3 DNA reads as TGTGCCAGCAGCCGGACAGGCCGAATCTCTGTAGCCAACGTCCTGACTTTC. This codes for CASSRTGRISVANVLTF.

The DNA for the CDR3 is TGTGCCAGCAGCGGGGACACTCACTCTGGAAACACCATATATTTT. Translated, it gives CASSGDTHSGNTIYF. The rearrangement links TRBV7-6 to TRBJ1-3; the D gene is possibly TRBD1 (6 bases). Trimming cost V 5 bases and J 0 bases, with 11 bases left between them. CDR3 length: 15 residues. The germline V gene encodes CDR1 SGHVS and CDR2 FNYEAQ.

The chain is built from TRBV7-9 and TRBJ1-1; D is ambiguous. Trimming pared 4 bases from V and 4 bases from J, leaving 10 bases between. Looked up from germline, CDR1 is SEHNR and CDR2 is FQNEAQ (reference sequence). This CDR3 comprises 13 residues. CDR3 sequence reads: CASSSTAVTEAFF. CDR3 in DNA: TGTGCCAGCAGCTCGACGGCCGTCACTGAAGCTTTCTTT.

V gene TRBV2 combines with J gene TRBJ2-1; the D gene is possibly TRBD1 (6 bases). The germline gives CDR1 SNHLY, CDR2 FYNNEI. The CDR3 covers 11 residues. V was pared by 6 bases and J by 10 bases, with 10 bases between. CDR3 residues: CASRGAWEQFF. Written as DNA, the CDR3 is TGTGCCAGCAGGGGGGCATGGGAGCAGTTCTTC.

This clone appeared a few times. The V and J genes are TRBV7-3 and TRBJ1-6; possible D gene TRBD1, 6 bases. Trimming left V 2 bases short and J 9 bases short, with 11 bases between. Germline-derived CDR1 and CDR2 are SGHTA and FQGTGA. The CDR3 consists of 14 residues. The CDR3 region is CASSLQGMGSPLHF. CDR3 nucleotides: TGTGCCAGCAGCTTACAGGGGATGGGTTCACCCCTCCACTTT.

This chain connects TRBV9 to TRBJ2-5; 7 bases map to TRBD1. J gave up 3 bases and V 3 bases, and 8 bases lay outside the gene matches. From germline, CDR1 is SGDLS and CDR2 YYNGEE. The CDR3 covers 15 residues. The CDR3 sequence is CASSGGDRREETQYF. The CDR3 DNA reads TGTGCCAGCAGCGGAGGGGACAGAAGGGAAGAGACCCAGTACTTC.

The rearrangement uses TRBV4-1 and TRBJ1-4; no firm D call. The CDR3 is 12 residues long. Germline assignment: CDR1 MGHRA and CDR2 YSYEKL. Trimming stripped 3 bases from V and 8 bases from J, with 7 bases between. CDR3 sequence: CASSHLEEKLFF. In nucleotides, the CDR3 is TGCGCCAGCAGCCACCTAGAAGAAAAACTGTTTTTT.